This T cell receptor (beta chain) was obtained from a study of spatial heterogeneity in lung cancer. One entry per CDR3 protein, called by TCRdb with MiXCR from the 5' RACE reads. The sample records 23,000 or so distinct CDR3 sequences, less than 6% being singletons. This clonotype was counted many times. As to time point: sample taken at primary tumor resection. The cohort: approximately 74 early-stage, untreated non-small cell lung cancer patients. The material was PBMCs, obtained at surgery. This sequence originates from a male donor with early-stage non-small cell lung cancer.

The CDR3 loop reads CASSQGQIGGYTF. The CDR3 DNA sequence: TGTGCCAGCAGCCAAGGACAGATAGGAGGCTACACCTTC. V and J are TRBV7-9 and TRBJ1-2; D is perhaps TRBD1 (6 bases). This CDR3 has 13 amino acids. Germline CDR1 SEHNR, CDR2 FQNEAQ (reference sequence). Trimming pared 5 bases from V and 8 bases from J, leaving 15 bases between.